This T cell receptor beta chain was profiled in a study of T cell responses to AZD1222 COVID-19 vaccine (dated by TCRdb to the early 2020s). Regarding the study in general: TCR sequencing covered 230 to 250 trial participants: 200 to 220 given two doses of AZD1222 and about 26 given two doses of MenACWY control vaccine. Trial participants were enrolled by age into subgroups of 18-55, 56-69 and 70-plus years, and around 140, 26 and 57 TCR-sequenced participants, respectively, were included in these subgroups.

The CDR3 regions of human TCRbeta chains were analyzed by immunosequencing. Per the original workflow: TCRs in the repertoires were compared against a reference library of SARS-CoV-2-specific TCRs that had been generated with the MIRA antigen-specificity platform. Breadth was defined as the fraction of unique TCRs that were SARS-CoV-2-associated, and depth was defined as the fraction of total T cells that were SARS-CoV-2-associated. Each spike-specific TCR was assigned to its reactive spike region and to a CD4 or CD8 class using the MIRA data. Log10-transformed breadth and depth values were compared by one-way ANOVA with Sidak's multiple comparisons tests. Imported from immuneACCESS, the table was reduced by TCRdb to in-frame sequences with V and J called. These copies leave out some clones; in studies compared against another copy, an unresolved V gene accounts for under half, and the cause of the remainder is not known. The V and J calls and clone size were taken over from that table, and D and trimming were inferred from the DNA. The table for this sample lists some 150,000 clones; under 95% of them were counted only once. The ten largest clones represent 1.9% of the sample.

Broader findings and caveats from the paper: Participants were mostly white British and included more females than males, and it was suggested by the authors that clonal diversity may have been underestimated. The 56-69-year group was small, and its depth increase did not reach significance, likely because of low power. No day 14 peak-response samples were available, so repertoires were characterized only after the peak T cell response. After two AZD1222 doses, both the breadth and the depth of spike-specific TCRs were significantly higher than at day 0 and than in MenACWY recipients. The vaccine-associated CD4 TCRs covered the entire spike protein, and the dominant responses fell in regions 160-218 and 743-854. Epitopes outside the regions mutated in the B.1.351 and B.1.1.7 variants were reportedly recognized by nearly half of the unique spike-specific TCRs. Conclusions about previously exposed vaccinees are limited because only six or seven AZD1222 recipients were SARS-CoV-2 seropositive at baseline.

The time point label on this specimen signifies: about 28 days (+/-7) after the second vaccine dose. AZD1222 recipients whose second dose came at about 4 weeks and those whose second dose came at about 12 weeks were combined into one group, since spike-specific TCR depth and breadth did not differ between the two schedules. Vaccinee samples were obtained from the UK trials COV001 and COV002, which included a single-blind randomized controlled phase 2/3 trial of AZD1222 (ChAdOx1 nCoV-19) in healthy adults. For TCRbeta chain sequencing, PBMC samples were collected from trial participants at day 0 and at day 28 after the second dose. Points on this clone: What this receptor recognizes is not known. Base qualities are missing; no much larger clone stands one base away.

CDR1 and CDR2 are read off the germline V gene as LGHNT and FRNRAP. The V end gives up 6 bases and the J end 8 bases, leaving 8 bases in the junction not matched to a gene. The CDR3 covers 13 residues, taking in both the cysteine and the phenylalanine. The retained sequence is limited to the CDR3, 39 bases, with the frame set at the first base. This sample comprised peripheral blood, obtained 28 days after the second AZD1222 dose. The rearrangement combines TRBV12-5 with TRBJ1-2; TRBD1 fits 8 bases in the junction. This TCR came from an adult who received the AZD1222 COVID-19 vaccine. At the DNA level, the sequence is TGTGCTAGTGGGGACAGGGTTCAGGACGGCTACACCTTC. Translated, this gives CASGDRVQDGYTF.